Each of the 25 T cell receptor beta chains below was sequenced from the same sample in a study of T cells in Graves' hyperthyroidism and ophthalmopathy. Amplification of TCR beta CDR3 regions used RNA as the template. The study used the HTBI primer set for a first-round RT-PCR of the TCR CDR3. From the multiplex PCR reads, TCRdb called clonotypes with MiXCR, one entry per CDR3 protein. The profile shows approximately 740,000 distinct CDR3 sequences, about 14% of them singletons. Material: blood. The receptors come from a woman under 30 with Graves' hyperthyroidism.

This clonotype was detected ten times or more. The V call is TRBV2, the J call TRBJ2-1; 10 bases fit TRBD2. V trimming: 5 bases; J trimming: 3 bases; junction bases outside the gene matches: 7. The CDR3 runs 16 residues. The germline gives CDR1 SNHLY, CDR2 FYNNEI. DNA for the CDR3: TGTGCCAGCAGTTCTGTCGGGACTAGCGTCTACAATGAGCAGTTCTTC. Translating it yields CASSSVGTSVYNEQFF.

This chain joins TRBV13 and TRBJ2-5, with no clear D. Trimming cost V 0 bases and J 5 bases, with 7 bases left between them. This CDR3 region has 13 residues. The germline V gene has CDR1 PRHDT and CDR2 FYEKMQ (reference sequence). The CDR3 spells CASSLGAVETQYF. In DNA, the CDR3 is TGTGCCAGCAGCTTAGGGGCAGTCGAGACCCAGTACTTC.

This clonotype was seen many times. The V gene is TRBV5-1, the J gene TRBJ1-1; 9 nucleotides align to TRBD1. The J segment lost 4 bases and the V segment lost 3 bases, leaving 4 bases of the junction unmatched. The germline CDR1 and CDR2 sequences are SGHRS and YFSETQ. The CDR3 covers 14 residues. The CDR3 is CASSWGQGLTEAFF. The CDR3 nucleotides read TGCGCCAGCAGCTGGGGACAGGGTCTCACTGAAGCTTTCTTT. Filled out from reference TRBV5-1 and TRBJ1-1, the complete variable domain reads KAGVTQTPRYLIKTRGQQVTLSCSPISGHRSVSWYQQTPGQGLQFLFEYFSETQRNKGNFPGRFSGRQFSNSRSEMNVSTLELGDSALYLCASSWGQGLTEAFFGQGTRLTVV.

This clonotype has a count of ten or more. V usage is TRBV11-3 and J usage is TRBJ1-1, with 8 nucleotides matching TRBD1. The ends lost 5 bases at V and 5 bases at J; junction bases unmatched: 10. The CDR3 consists of 15 residues. The germline V gene encodes CDR1 SGHNT and CDR2 YENEEA. CDR3 loop: CASSLPGQGATEAFF. The CDR3 nucleotides are TGTGCCAGCAGCCTCCCGGGCCAGGGGGCGACTGAAGCTTTCTTT.

This clonotype was counted many times. The chain recombines TRBV12-3 or TRBV12-4 with TRBJ2-5; possibly TRBD1 or TRBD2 for D (5 bases each). V was shortened by 3 bases and J by 3 bases, with 23 bases between the two germline ends. The CDR3 extends over 18 amino acids. CDR3 nucleotide sequence: TGTGCCAGCAGTTTCGTCCCCTCGGGGCGACTAAACAAAGAGACCCAGTACTTC. Its protein product is CASSFVPSGRLNKETQYF.

The J gene is TRBJ2-5, the V gene TRBV12-3 or TRBV12-4; 7 bases match TRBD1. The CDR3 spans 16 residues. J lost 2 bases, V lost 0 bases, and 6 bases had no gene match. CDR3 nucleotides: TGTGCCAGCAGTTTAGCCGGGACAGCTAAGCAAGAGACCCAGTACTTC. Protein sequence: CASSLAGTAKQETQYF.

The chain couples TRBV19 to TRBJ1-2; no definite D call. This CDR3 region has 12 residues. V was clipped by 3 bases and J by 8 bases, with 10 bases between them. CDR1 and CDR2 from the germline V gene are LNHDA and SQIVND (reference sequence). The CDR3 DNA reads as TGTGCCAGTAGTATCTGGTTCCAGGGCTACACCTTC. Protein product: CASSIWFQGYTF.

This clonotype was seen only a few times. The chain couples TRBV9 to TRBJ2-1; D gene unclear. V shed 0 bases and J shed 4 bases, with 8 bases lying between them. The germline V gene encodes CDR1 SGDLS and CDR2 YYNGEE. This CDR3 comprises 14 residues. CDR3 residues: CASSVEGRYNEQFF. The CDR3, as DNA: TGTGCCAGCAGCGTAGAGGGCCGTTACAATGAGCAGTTCTTC.

J is TRBJ1-5 and V is TRBV20-1; D not resolved. The CDR3 sequence is 14 residues long. V lost 3 bases, J lost 0 bases, and 9 bases lay in between. Germline V gene data show CDR1 as DFQATT and CDR2 as SNEGSKA (reference sequence). The CDR3 here is CSASTRNSNQPQHF. CDR3 bases: TGCAGTGCTAGTACCAGGAATAGCAATCAGCCCCAGCATTTT.

The table lists this clonotype with many counts. The J gene is TRBJ1-2, the V gene TRBV20-1, with no clear D. The CDR3 totals 12 residues. V was shortened by 6 bases and J by 4 bases, with 12 bases between the two germline ends. CDR1 is DFQATT and CDR2 is SNEGSKA in the germline V gene (reference sequence). The CDR3 DNA reads as TGCAGTGCGTGGAATTCCGCCTATGGCTACACCTTC. Its protein product is CSAWNSAYGYTF.

As for this clonotype: One base away lies a much larger clone, so this may be a sequencing read error. The genes are TRBV20-1 and TRBJ2-1, with a weak D call TRBD2 (6 bases). Germline CDR1 reads DFQATT; CDR2 reads SNEGSKA (reference sequence). The CDR3 consists of 16 residues. The CDR3 is CSARVPTSRSYNERFF. The CDR3 DNA reads TGCAGTGCTAGAGTTCCAACTAGCCGCTCCTACAATGAGCGGTTCTTC.

This clonotype was seen more than once but under ten times. The gene calls are TRBV20-1 and TRBJ2-5; TRBD1 agrees at 8 bases. The germline gives CDR1 DFQATT, CDR2 SNEGSKA (reference sequence). The CDR3 has 15 amino acids. J was trimmed by 4 bases and V by 0 bases; bases with no gene match: 7. CDR3 in DNA: TGCAGTGCTAGAGACCCAGGGGGCGCGGGAGAGACCCAGTACTTC. Its protein is CSARDPGGAGETQYF.

The chain links TRBV29-1 to TRBJ1-2; D possibly corresponds to TRBD1 (6 bases). Germline CDR1 SQVTM, CDR2 ANQGSEA. Trimming took 5 bases from V and 3 from J, leaving 10 bases between them. The CDR3 consists of 12 residues. For the CDR3, the DNA is TGCAGCGTTTCTACAGGGTACTATGGCTACACCTTC. Protein: CSVSTGYYGYTF.

This clonotype appeared many times. The CDR3 bases are TGTGCCAGTAGTATAGATACTAGCGGGAGAGCAGGGGATACGCAGTATTTT. It translates to CASSIDTSGRAGDTQYF. The rearrangement joins TRBV19 to TRBJ2-3; 11 positions agree with TRBD2. CDR3 length equals 17 residues. Germline V gives CDR1 LNHDA, CDR2 SQIVND (reference sequence). After removal of 0 bases from V and 6 bases from J, the junction contained 8 bases not matched to a gene. The whole variable domain, filled in from reference TRBV19 and TRBJ2-3, reads DGGITQSPKYLFRKEGQNVTLSCEQNLNHDAMYWYRQDPGQGLRLIYYSQIVNDFQKGDIAEGYSVSREKKESFPLTVTSAQKNPTAFYLCASSIDTSGRAGDTQYFGPGTRLTVL.

This clonotype was observed at least ten times. The chain uses TRBV11-2 and TRBJ2-7, with TRBD2 matching 9 bases. CDR1 and CDR2 (germline): SGHAT, FQNNGV. V lost 5 bases and J lost 2; bases outside the gene matches: 10. The CDR3 is 16 amino acids. CDR3 in DNA: TGTGCCAGCAGCCCACGTCCTAGCGGGGCCCCCTACGAGCAGTACTTC. Residues: CASSPRPSGAPYEQYF.

This clonotype was recorded at least ten times. The gene calls are TRBV4-1 and TRBJ1-2, with TRBD1 identical over 10 bases. Germline assignment: CDR1 MGHRA and CDR2 YSYEKL. This CDR3 contains 16 residues. V lost 7 bases to trimming and J lost 1 base; unmatched junction nucleotides: 9. For the CDR3, the DNA is TGCGCCAGCAACCCGGGACAGGGGTACGTTAACTATGGCTACACCTTC. It yields the protein CASNPGQGYVNYGYTF.

This clonotype came up many times. The J gene is TRBJ1-1, the V gene TRBV6-1; 8 bases fit TRBD1. The CDR3 runs 17 residues. Germline V gene sequence: CDR1 MNHNS, CDR2 SASEGT. V lost 6 bases, J lost 2 bases, and 14 bases stayed unmatched. This CDR3 reads CASRGNILQGGNTEAFF. CDR3 coding DNA: TGTGCCAGCAGAGGAAATATTTTACAGGGGGGAAACACTGAAGCTTTCTTT.

The V call is TRBV12-5, the J call TRBJ2-3; D unclear. This CDR3 comprises 13 residues. Germline lookup yields CDR1 LGHNT and CDR2 FRNRAP. Trimming cost V 2 bases and J 6 bases, with 9 bases left between them. For the CDR3, the DNA is TGTGCTAGTGGTTTGTACACAGTGGATACGCAGTATTTT. Protein product: CASGLYTVDTQYF.

The chain combines TRBV12-3 or TRBV12-4 with TRBJ2-2; D gene uncertain. V was cut by 2 bases and J by 0 bases, with 7 bases left in between. The CDR3 is 15 residues long. As DNA, the CDR3 is TGTGCCAGCAGTTTACGGCTTCCGAACACCGGGGAGCTGTTTTTT. Its translation: CASSLRLPNTGELFF.

The chain couples TRBV7-9 to TRBJ2-5; D may match TRBD1 or TRBD2 (5 bases each). The CDR3 totals 14 residues. V lost 4 bases and J 0 bases, leaving 9 bases between the germline ends. CDR1 SEHNR and CDR2 FQNEAQ come from the germline V gene (reference sequence). The CDR3 loop reads CASSSGRHQETQYF. The CDR3 coding sequence is TGTGCCAGCAGCTCGGGACGGCACCAAGAGACCCAGTACTTC.

Turning to this clonotype: A single base separates this from a much larger clone, so it may be a read error. The chain couples TRBV2 to TRBJ2-2; D tentatively fits TRBD1 or TRBD2 (5 bases each). Germline CDR1 is SNHLY and CDR2 is FYNNEI. This CDR3 has 15 residues. Trimming stripped 6 bases from V and 3 bases from J, with 14 bases between. This CDR3 is CASRLGTWDTGELFF. CDR3 DNA sequence: TGTGCCAGCAGACTCGGGACGTGGGACACCGGGGAGCTGTTTTTT.

This clonotype was seen many times. The chain joins TRBV11-2 to TRBJ2-7; TRBD1 matches 9 bases. With V trimmed by 4 bases and J by 5 bases, 6 bases remained unmatched. CDR1 SGHAT and CDR2 FQNNGV come from the germline V gene. The CDR3 sequence is 14 residues long. The CDR3 here is CASSSRDRVHEQYF. CDR3 nucleotides: TGTGCCAGCAGCTCCCGGGACAGGGTCCACGAGCAGTACTTC.

In this sample, this clonotype turned up many times. The V gene is TRBV7-3, the J gene TRBJ2-1; D may be TRBD1 or TRBD2 (5 bases each). Germline V gene data show CDR1 as SGHTA and CDR2 as FQGTGA. The V end was cut by 5 bases, the J end by 6 bases, with 17 bases between. The CDR3 contains 15 residues. The CDR3 is CASSVGAGSRNEQFF. The CDR3 nucleotides read TGTGCCAGCAGCGTCGGGGCAGGGAGCCGCAATGAGCAGTTCTTC.

This clonotype has just a few counts. V and J are TRBV7-2 and TRBJ2-3, with unresolved D. CDR1 and CDR2 (germline): SGHTA, FQGNSA. The CDR3 sequence is 17 residues long. Trimming shortened V by 2 bases and J by 1 base, and 16 bases separated the two germline ends. The CDR3 is CASSLTGPLSGTDTQYF. The CDR3 region has the DNA TGTGCCAGCAGCTTAACCGGGCCGTTAAGCGGCACAGATACGCAGTATTTT.

There are many counts of this clonotype. The V gene is TRBV20-1, the J gene TRBJ2-3; D tentatively fits TRBD1 or TRBD2 (6 bases each). Trimming took off 3 bases at V and 5 bases at J, with 18 bases between the two ends. The CDR3 is 15 residues long. Germline CDR1 is DFQATT and CDR2 is SNEGSKA (reference sequence). DNA of the CDR3: TGCAGTGCTAGGGGGGGCGGGATTCTCCAAGATACGCAGTATTTT. It translates to CSARGGGILQDTQYF.